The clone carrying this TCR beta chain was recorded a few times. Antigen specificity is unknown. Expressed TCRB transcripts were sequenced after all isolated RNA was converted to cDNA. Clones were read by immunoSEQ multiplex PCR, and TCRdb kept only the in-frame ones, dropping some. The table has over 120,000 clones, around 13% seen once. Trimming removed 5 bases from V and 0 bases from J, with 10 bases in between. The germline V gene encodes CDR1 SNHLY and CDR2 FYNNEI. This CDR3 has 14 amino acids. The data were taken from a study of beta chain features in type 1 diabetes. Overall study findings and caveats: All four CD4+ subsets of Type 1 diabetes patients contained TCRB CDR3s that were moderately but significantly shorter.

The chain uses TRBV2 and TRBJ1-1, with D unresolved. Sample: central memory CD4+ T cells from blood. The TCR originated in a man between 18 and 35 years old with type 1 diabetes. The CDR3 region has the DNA TGTGCCAGCAGTAAGGACGGAATGAACACTGAAGCTTTCTTT. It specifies CASSKDGMNTEAFF.